The source of this T cell receptor (beta chain) is a study of molecular identifiers for immune sequencing clone quantification. TCRdb recomputed calls from the PCR reads with MiXCR, one row per CDR3 protein. The sample records 460,000 or so distinct CDR3 sequences, around 21% being singletons. This CDR3 is 16 amino acids long. The V segment lost 2 bases and the J segment 3 bases; nucleotides outside the gene matches: 8. Per germline, CDR1 SGHRS and CDR2 YFSETQ. There are many counts of this clonotype. Antigen unknown. Libraries for naive CD8 T cells, which were made from roughly 21,000 to 960,000 sorted cells, drew on 10%, 30% or 50% of the RNA. General observations from the study: Among one million naive cells, spiked Jurkat TCR RNA from a single cell was reportedly detectable.

This TCR derives from a human donor in good health. Some libraries in this study had Jurkat cell RNA spiked in. The sequencing input was naive CD8+ T cells from blood, with Jurkat cell RNA spiked in. Sample subset: FACS-sorted CD8+CD4-CCR7+CD45RA+ naive T cells. This chain uses TRBV5-1 with TRBJ2-3, with 8 positions matching TRBD2. The CDR3 bases are TGCGCCAGCAGCTTCCAGAGCGGGAGAAGGACAGATACGCAGTATTTT. Translated: CASSFQSGRRTDTQYF. Looking up the rest from reference TRBV5-1 and TRBJ2-3 gives the full variable domain: KAGVTQTPRYLIKTRGQQVTLSCSPISGHRSVSWYQQTPGQGLQFLFEYFSETQRNKGNFPGRFSGRQFSNSRSEMNVSTLELGDSALYLCASSFQSGRRTDTQYFGPGTRLTVL.